The 8 T cell receptor beta chains presented below share a single source sample, sequenced in a study. TCRdb reprocessed the 5' RACE reads via MiXCR and lists one record per CDR3 protein. The sample holds 35,000 to 50,000 distinct CDR3 sequences; 22% are singletons and the top ten take roughly 3.7%. Cells sorted as Tregs were CD4+, CD25+ and CD127-/low. The sequenced sample consisted of Tregs sorted from blood. The origin of the receptors is a female donor with breast cancer.

V and J are TRBV28 and TRBJ2-1, with 9 bases fitting TRBD1. Germline V gene sequence: CDR1 MDHEN, CDR2 SYDVKM. This CDR3 comprises 14 residues. V lost 7 bases and J lost 6; bases outside the gene matches: 7. CDR3 in amino acids: CASNPRDRANEQFF. The CDR3 coding sequence is TGTGCCAGCAATCCGAGGGACAGGGCCAATGAGCAGTTCTTC.

In its sample, this clonotype was seen a few times. This chain connects TRBV7-3 to TRBJ1-1; the D is unclear. V was trimmed by 0 bases and J by 1 base, leaving 6 bases between them. Germline V gene sequence: CDR1 SGHTA, CDR2 FQGTGA. The CDR3 runs 14 residues. The CDR3 DNA follows: TGTGCCAGCAGCTTAACGGCGGGGAACACTGAAGCTTTCTTT. Amino acid sequence: CASSLTAGNTEAFF.

This chain connects TRBV28 to TRBJ1-5, with 7 bases aligning to TRBD1. CDR1 and CDR2 (germline): MDHEN, SYDVKM. This CDR3 has 16 amino acids. Trimming removed 7 bases from V and 4 bases from J; junction bases left unmatched: 13. The CDR3 sequence: CASNNLGTVPNQPQHF. CDR3 nucleotide sequence: TGTGCCAGCAACAACCTCGGGACAGTCCCTAATCAGCCCCAGCATTTT.

This clonotype has at least ten counts. The gene calls are TRBV28 and TRBJ2-7, with D uncertain. The length of the CDR3 is 14 residues. V was shortened by 3 bases and J by 2 bases, with 11 bases between the two germline ends. CDR1 is MDHEN, CDR2 SYDVKM, per germline. The CDR3 spells CASSLRQETYEQYF. Written as DNA, the CDR3 is TGTGCCAGCAGTTTGCGGCAGGAGACCTACGAGCAGTACTTC.

This clonotype has a handful of counts. The V gene is TRBV7-2, the J gene TRBJ2-1; 8 nucleotides agree with TRBD2. The CDR3 is 17 residues long. The trim removed 5 bases at V and 5 bases at J, leaving 14 bases unmatched. CDR1 and CDR2 (germline): SGHTA, FQGNSA. CDR3 amino acids: CTSSKPPAAGGHNEQFF. The CDR3 nucleotides are TGTACCAGCAGCAAACCGCCGGCGGCGGGAGGACACAATGAGCAGTTCTTC.

The chain is built from TRBV27 and TRBJ2-1; 7 bases agree with TRBD2. CDR1 is MNHEY and CDR2 is SMNVEV in the germline V gene (reference sequence). After removal of 4 bases from V and 7 bases from J, the junction contained 7 bases not matched to a gene. The CDR3 length is 14 residues. The CDR3 DNA reads as TGTGCCAGCAGTTCTACCTTGGGAGGGAATGAGCAGTTCTTC. Translation gives CASSSTLGGNEQFF.

This clonotype was seen many times. This chain uses TRBV6-5 with TRBJ1-1; D gene ambiguous. The V gene lost 2 bases and the J gene lost 2 bases, with 9 bases spanning the gap. This CDR3 contains 14 residues. Germline loops: CDR1 MNHEY, CDR2 SVGAGI. The CDR3 sequence is CASSYLMENTEAFF. The CDR3 DNA follows: TGTGCCAGCAGTTACCTTATGGAAAACACTGAAGCTTTCTTT.

In this sample, this clonotype turned up a few times. This chain joins TRBV2 and TRBJ1-1; unclear D gene. V was cut by 6 bases and J by 5 bases, with 10 bases left in between. From germline, CDR1 is SNHLY and CDR2 FYNNEI. The CDR3 consists of 12 residues. The CDR3 spells CASSQGWTEAFF. CDR3 DNA sequence: TGTGCCAGCAGCCAAGGGTGGACTGAAGCTTTCTTT.